This T cell receptor beta chain appears in the sequencing data of a study of T cell responses to AZD1222 COVID-19 vaccine. Study overall: Second-dose schedules of about 4 or about 12 weeks were combined.

The repertoire was sequenced with immunoSEQ multiplex PCR; TCRdb's copy has only in-frame clones and lacks some. The table includes some 110,000 clones, roughly nine tenths detected once. Study observations and caveats: The study sampled repertoires only after the peak T cell response.

To note about this clone: Its antigen is unknown.

The CDR3 has 13 residues. The ends were cut back, 3 bases at V and 6 bases at J, with 9 bases in the middle. Per germline, CDR1 MDHEN and CDR2 SYDVKM. The clonotype comes from an adult in good health. The chain combines TRBV28 with TRBJ1-5; tentatively, D is TRBD1 (5 bases). The source was peripheral blood, collected on day 0 of AZD1222 vaccination. Here the CDR3 DNA reads TGTGCCAGCAGTTTGGGGGGTGCTCAGCCCCAGCATTTT. As protein: CASSLGGAQPQHF.